A single sample is the source of the 30 T cell receptor beta chains below, sequenced in a study of shared clonotypes between healthy human individuals. CD45RO negativity and positive selection for CCR7 defined naive CD8 cells, a population that excluded terminally differentiated effector memory CD45RA+ cells. TCRdb's table, derived via immunoSEQ multiplex PCR, lists solely in-frame clones and lacks some. The repertoire has about 2 million clones, roughly 94% of them found once; the top ten carry approximately 1.2%. Specimen: naive CD8+ T cells sorted from blood. The origin of the receptors is a young man in good health.

The chain carries TRBV4-1 and TRBJ1-3; the D is unclear. The CDR3 is made up of 13 amino acids. V shed 0 bases and J shed 8 bases, with 8 bases lying between them. Germline V gene data show CDR1 as MGHRA and CDR2 as YSYEKL. The CDR3 loop is CASSQERADTIYF. CDR3 sequence (DNA): TGCGCCAGCAGCCAAGAAAGGGCCGACACCATATATTTT.

This clone was seen a few times. The V gene is TRBV11-2, the J gene TRBJ1-6, with TRBD1 identical over 9 bases. From germline, CDR1 is SGHAT and CDR2 FQNNGV. Germline trimming cut 1 base from V and 5 bases from J; bases unmatched to any gene: 3. There are 16 residues in the CDR3. The CDR3 reads CASSLATGGDNSPLHF. The CDR3 region has the DNA TGTGCCAGCAGCTTAGCGACAGGGGGGGATAATTCACCCCTCCACTTT.

V gene TRBV13 combines with J gene TRBJ2-1, with D possibly matching TRBD1 (5 bases). This CDR3 region has 13 residues. With 5 bases removed from V and 5 bases from J, the gap between germline ends came to 10 bases. Germline V gives CDR1 PRHDT, CDR2 FYEKMQ (reference sequence). CDR3 in amino acids: CASSPRTNNEQFF. In DNA form, the CDR3 reads TGTGCCAGCAGCCCTAGGACAAACAATGAGCAGTTCTTC. Combining the CDR3 with reference TRBV13 and TRBJ2-1 gives the whole variable domain AAGVIQSPRHLIKEKRETATLKCYPIPRHDTVYWYQQGPGQDPQFLISFYEKMQSDKGSIPDRFSAQQFSDYHSELNMSSLELGDSALYFCASSPRTNNEQFFGPGTRLTVL.

This clone has a handful of counts. This chain uses TRBV5-5 with TRBJ2-1; 9 bases match TRBD2. The CDR3 is 15 residues long. J lost 0 bases, V lost 5 bases, and 3 bases had no gene match. CDR1 is SGHKS, CDR2 YYEKEE, per germline (reference sequence). CDR3 residues: CASRREGSSYNEQFF. The CDR3 DNA is TGTGCCAGCAGGCGGGAGGGGAGCTCCTACAATGAGCAGTTCTTC. Filled out from reference TRBV5-5 and TRBJ2-1, the complete variable domain reads DAGVTQSPTHLIKTRGQQVTLRCSPISGHKSVSWYQQVLGQGPQFIFQYYEKEERGRGNFPDRFSARQFPNYSSELNVNALLLGDSALYLCASRREGSSYNEQFFGPGTRLTVL.

The chain couples TRBV30 to TRBJ2-7; 12 nucleotides match TRBD2. This CDR3 spans 16 amino acids. V was clipped by 0 bases and J by 5 bases; unmatched bases: 8. CDR1 is GTSNPN and CDR2 is SVGIG in the germline V gene (reference sequence). The CDR3 DNA sequence: TGTGCCTGGAGTGTACGGCTAGCGGGAGGGCCTGACGAGCAGTACTTC. Amino acids: CAWSVRLAGGPDEQYF.

V usage is TRBV7-9 and J usage is TRBJ2-3; D may be TRBD2 (6 bases). The CDR3 runs to 18 residues. Trimming cost V 1 base and J 2 bases, with 19 bases left between them. The germline CDR1 and CDR2 sequences are SEHNR and FQNEAQ (reference sequence). The CDR3 nucleotides read TGTGCCAGCAGCTTAGTAGGGTTGCGGCGGGAATCCACAGATACGCAGTATTTT. Protein sequence: CASSLVGLRRESTDTQYF.

J is TRBJ2-3 and V is TRBV7-9; D not resolved. The CDR3 is 17 residues long. Germline loops: CDR1 SEHNR, CDR2 FQNEAQ (reference sequence). V gave up 5 bases and J gave up 4 bases, with 22 bases separating them. The CDR3 nucleotides read TGTGCCAGCAGCGACCCGCTAAGTCCCGTGGGCCCAGATACGCAGTATTTT. It is translated as CASSDPLSPVGPDTQYF.

Points on this clone: Different DNA sequences within this sample yield the same CDR3. V usage is TRBV9 and J usage is TRBJ2-7; no clear D. V was pared by 0 bases and J by 1 base, with 8 bases between. The CDR3 runs 14 residues. Germline lookup yields CDR1 SGDLS and CDR2 YYNGEE. DNA for the CDR3: TGTGCCAGCAGCGTAGGGCCGGATTCCTACGAGCAGTACTTC. It yields the protein CASSVGPDSYEQYF.

This chain links TRBV7-9 with TRBJ2-3; D unresolved. V gave up 2 bases and J gave up 4 bases, with 10 bases separating them. From germline, CDR1 is SEHNR and CDR2 FQNEAQ (reference sequence). This CDR3 is built from 14 residues. CDR3 DNA sequence: TGTGCCAGCAGCTTAAGTTTCGGGCCAGATACGCAGTATTTT. Translating it yields CASSLSFGPDTQYF.

V usage is TRBV10-1 and J usage is TRBJ2-5, with no clear D. Looked up from germline, CDR1 is WNHNN and CDR2 is SYGVQD (reference sequence). This CDR3 contains 14 residues. V dropped 2 bases and J dropped 5 bases, with 12 bases sitting between them. The CDR3 region is CASSEDRPGETQYF. CDR3 nucleotide sequence: TGCGCCAGCAGTGAGGATCGGCCCGGGGAGACCCAGTACTTC.

V gene TRBV9 combines with J gene TRBJ2-7; a possible D gene is TRBD1 (6 bases). Germline assignment: CDR1 SGDLS and CDR2 YYNGEE. V lost 1 base to trimming and J lost 5 bases, with 16 bases between them. The CDR3 covers 15 residues. CDR3 in DNA: TGTGCCAGCAGCGTAAGTCCAGGGACAAACGACGAGCAGTACTTC. It codes for CASSVSPGTNDEQYF.

This clone was picked up a small number of times. This chain connects TRBV7-9 to TRBJ1-2; D gene uncertain. Germline V gene sequence: CDR1 SEHNR, CDR2 FQNEAQ (reference sequence). The CDR3 has 16 residues. The V gene lost 5 bases and the J gene lost 4 bases, with 20 bases spanning the gap. CDR3 coding DNA: TGTGCCAGCAGCATCCTGGTGGGAGGGAGAATCTATGGCTACACCTTC. Its protein is CASSILVGGRIYGYTF. Complete variable domain (other parts from reference TRBV7-9 and TRBJ1-2): DTGVSQNPRHKITKRGQNVTFRCDPISEHNRLYWYRQTLGQGPEFLTYFQNEAQLEKSRLLSDRFSAERPKGSFSTLEIQRTEQGDSAMYLCASSILVGGRIYGYTFGSGTRLTVV.

The chain is built from TRBV13 and TRBJ2-2, with TRBD1 matching over 7 bases. CDR1 is PRHDT, CDR2 FYEKMQ, per germline (reference sequence). The V gene end was trimmed by 4 bases and the J gene end by 5 bases; junction bases not matched to a gene: 10. The CDR3 has 16 amino acids. The CDR3: CASSSRLGGRTGELFF. In DNA, the CDR3 is TGTGCCAGCAGCTCCCGTCTAGGGGGCCGTACCGGGGAGCTGTTTTTT.

The chain carries TRBV19 and TRBJ1-1; tentative D call: TRBD1 (6 bases). With 5 bases removed from V and 5 bases from J, the gap between germline ends came to 9 bases. CDR3 length equals 12 residues. Germline V gene sequence: CDR1 LNHDA, CDR2 SQIVND (reference sequence). CDR3 bases: TGTGCCAGTAGTTTTCAGGGGACTGAAGCTTTCTTT. It translates to CASSFQGTEAFF.

This clone was detected once. The gene calls are TRBV7-8 and TRBJ1-2; unclear D gene. V was shortened by 1 base and J by 2 bases, with 14 bases between the two germline ends. CDR1 is SGHVS, CDR2 FQNEAQ, per germline. CDR3 length equals 16 residues. The CDR3 DNA reads TGTGCCAGCAGCTTAGTTGTAGGCGCATCAAACTATGGCTACACCTTC. This codes for CASSLVVGASNYGYTF.

The V and J genes are TRBV11-2 and TRBJ2-2; D is perhaps TRBD2 (5 bases). The V and J ends lost 0 bases and 2 bases respectively, with 16 bases between them. The CDR3 is 18 amino acids. Germline V gene sequence: CDR1 SGHAT, CDR2 FQNNGV. The CDR3 coding sequence is TGTGCCAGCAGCTTAGATCCCGAAGGGAGCGCCAACACCGGGGAGCTGTTTTTT. Its protein product is CASSLDPEGSANTGELFF. Full variable domain (outside the CDR3, taken from reference TRBV11-2 and TRBJ2-2): EAGVAQSPRYKIIEKRQSVAFWCNPISGHATLYWYQQILGQGPKLLIQFQNNGVVDDSQLPKDRFSAERLKGVDSTLKIQPAKLEDSAVYLCASSLDPEGSANTGELFFGEGSRLTVL.

The chain employs TRBV6-5 and TRBJ2-7; either TRBD1 or TRBD2 may supply D (5 bases each). The CDR3 length is 14 residues. V was trimmed by 6 bases and J by 5 bases, leaving 17 bases between them. Germline assignment: CDR1 MNHEY and CDR2 SVGAGI. This CDR3 reads CASSPPPGTHEQYF. The DNA for the CDR3 is TGTGCCAGCAGCCCTCCCCCAGGGACCCACGAGCAGTACTTC.

V gene TRBV11-2 combines with J gene TRBJ1-6; D uncertain. The germline V gene has CDR1 SGHAT and CDR2 FQNNGV. The V and J ends lost 1 base and 0 bases respectively, with 7 bases between them. The CDR3 has 16 residues. The CDR3 region has the DNA TGTGCCAGCAGCTTAGTTCTTAGCTCCTATAATTCACCCCTCCACTTT. Its protein product is CASSLVLSSYNSPLHF.

This chain uses TRBV4-1 with TRBJ1-1; tentatively, D is TRBD1 (6 bases). The V gene lost 0 bases and the J gene lost 6 bases, with 20 bases spanning the gap. Germline CDR1 reads MGHRA; CDR2 reads YSYEKL. This CDR3 is built from 17 residues. CDR3 protein: CASSQDQGRDYVPEAFF. In nucleotides, the CDR3 is TGCGCCAGCAGCCAAGATCAGGGGAGAGACTACGTTCCTGAAGCTTTCTTT.

The DNA of the CDR3 is TGTGCCAGCAGTCCCCTGACAGGAATCTATAATTCACCCCTCCACTTT. Translation: CASSPLTGIYNSPLHF. This rearrangement joins TRBV2 to TRBJ1-6; D may be TRBD1 (6 bases). The CDR3 length is 16 residues. Per the germline V gene, CDR1 is SNHLY and CDR2 is FYNNEI. Deletions cut 5 bases from V and 3 bases from J, with 14 bases between.

The chain joins TRBV25-1 to TRBJ2-7, with 9 bases that match TRBD2. The CDR3 has 16 amino acids. Germline-derived CDR1 and CDR2 are MGHDK and SYGVNS. J gave up 5 bases and V 0 bases, and 8 bases lay outside the gene matches. CDR3 amino acids: CASSEYGEAGGHEQYF. The CDR3 coding sequence is TGTGCCAGCAGTGAATATGGGGAAGCGGGGGGCCACGAGCAGTACTTC.

This clone was recorded once. The CDR3 DNA follows: TGTGCCAGCAGCCCAGGAGGGGACTCCCAGGCCCTACACTATGGCTACACCTTC. Translating gives CASSPGGDSQALHYGYTF. This chain connects TRBV9 to TRBJ1-2, with D perhaps matching TRBD1 (5 bases). This CDR3 contains 18 residues. Per germline, CDR1 SGDLS and CDR2 YYNGEE. V lost 4 bases and J 3 bases, leaving 25 bases between the germline ends.

The CDR3 loop reads CASSSGRTGNTIYF. The CDR3 DNA is TGTGCCAGCAGCTCGGGGAGAACTGGAAACACCATATATTTT. This chain joins TRBV13 and TRBJ1-3; D gene unclear. Germline assignment: CDR1 PRHDT and CDR2 FYEKMQ (reference sequence). The CDR3 spans 14 residues. Trimming removed 4 bases at V and 2 bases at J, with 9 bases between. Variable domain in full (rest from reference TRBV13 and TRBJ1-3): AAGVIQSPRHLIKEKRETATLKCYPIPRHDTVYWYQQGPGQDPQFLISFYEKMQSDKGSIPDRFSAQQFSDYHSELNMSSLELGDSALYFCASSSGRTGNTIYFGEGSWLTVV.

The V gene is TRBV10-3, the J gene TRBJ2-1; 9 positions match TRBD2. This CDR3 has 17 amino acids. V shed 5 bases, J shed 2 bases, and the junction held 10 bases outside the gene matches. Germline lookup yields CDR1 ENHRY and CDR2 SYGVKD. CDR3 in amino acids: CAISNSAGGPPYNEQFF. As DNA, the CDR3 is TGTGCCATCAGTAACTCGGCGGGAGGGCCACCCTACAATGAGCAGTTCTTC.

The chain has TRBV19 and TRBJ1-5; D may be TRBD1 (6 bases). V was pared by 6 bases and J by 4 bases, with 13 bases between. This CDR3 comprises 14 residues. Germline V gives CDR1 LNHDA, CDR2 SQIVND (reference sequence). CDR3 residues: CASREDSLNQPQHF. The CDR3 nucleotides are TGTGCCAGTAGGGAGGACAGTCTTAATCAGCCCCAGCATTTT.

V gene TRBV9 combines with J gene TRBJ2-7; TRBD1 aligns across 8 bases. V lost 0 bases to trimming and J lost 6 bases; unmatched junction nucleotides: 5. This CDR3 spans 14 amino acids. Germline values: CDR1 SGDLS, CDR2 YYNGEE. Here the CDR3 DNA reads TGTGCCAGCAGCGTAGGACAGGGGTCAGGCGAGCAGTACTTC. It yields the protein CASSVGQGSGEQYF.

Points on this clone: Other DNA sequences from this sample encode an identical CDR3 as well. The chain links TRBV7-8 to TRBJ2-7, with a possible D match to TRBD2 (5 bases). The V end was cut by 1 base, the J end by 4 bases, with 11 bases between. Germline V gene sequence: CDR1 SGHVS, CDR2 FQNEAQ. The CDR3 spans 14 residues. This CDR3 reads CASSLVASSYEQYF. The CDR3 DNA is TGTGCCAGCAGCTTAGTGGCTAGCTCTTACGAGCAGTACTTC.

The CDR3 region is CASSESRDRGFSGANVLTF. CDR3 DNA: TGTGCCAGCAGCGAGTCAAGGGACAGGGGATTCTCTGGGGCCAACGTCCTGACTTTC. V and J are TRBV9 and TRBJ2-6; 10 nucleotides align to TRBD1. V was clipped by 3 bases and J by 0 bases; unmatched bases: 9. This CDR3 spans 19 amino acids. The germline CDR1 and CDR2 sequences are SGDLS and YYNGEE. The whole variable domain, filled in from reference TRBV9 and TRBJ2-6, reads DSGVTQTPKHLITATGQRVTLRCSPRSGDLSVYWYQQSLDQGLQFLIQYYNGEERAKGNILERFSAQQFPDLHSELNLSSLELGDSALYFCASSESRDRGFSGANVLTFGAGSRLTVL.

The chain carries TRBV27 and TRBJ2-7; 10 nucleotides match TRBD2. Per germline, CDR1 MNHEY and CDR2 SMNVEV (reference sequence). The V and J ends lost 7 bases and 4 bases, in that order; junction bases with no gene match: 10. This CDR3 spans 15 amino acids. The CDR3 sequence: CASTKSGGAPYEQYF. CDR3 nucleotides: TGTGCCAGCACCAAAAGCGGGGGGGCCCCTTACGAGCAGTACTTC.

The chain uses TRBV4-1 and TRBJ1-2; a possible D gene is TRBD1 (5 bases). CDR1 is MGHRA, CDR2 YSYEKL, per germline. V was trimmed by 4 bases and J by 8 bases, leaving 26 bases between them. This CDR3 has 17 residues. The CDR3 bases are TGCGCCAGCAGCCTTCGAATAGGGGTTGGAGGGTTTGAAGGCTACACCTTC. Protein sequence: CASSLRIGVGGFEGYTF.